This TCR beta chain came from a study of blood T cell repertoires in COVID-19. Study details: Samples taken during acute and convalescent COVID-19 were collected in the United States, Italy and Spain.

The method was immunoSEQ multiplex PCR; TCRdb's version includes in-frame clones alone and lacks a portion of them. The table lists approximately 89,000 clones, less than 85% of them singletons. CDR1 is SGDLS, CDR2 YYNGEE, per germline. The CDR3 extends over 15 amino acids. The V gene lost 4 bases and the J gene lost 1 base, with 12 bases spanning the gap. This clonotype was obtained from a woman aged 80 or older with acute or convalescent COVID-19. The chain joins TRBV9 to TRBJ1-3; D ambiguous. The sequenced sample consisted of peripheral blood. The CDR3 coding sequence is TGTGCCAGCAGCTTTGGGCCAGCTTCTGGAAACACCATATATTTT. Translated, it gives CASSFGPASGNTIYF.